These 20 T cell receptor beta chains came from one sample sequenced in a study of T cells in Graves' hyperthyroidism and ophthalmopathy. TCR beta CDR3 regions were amplified from RNA. During a first-round RT-PCR of the TCR CDR3, the HTBI primer set was used. TCRdb re-analysed the multiplex PCR reads in MiXCR, keeping a single row per CDR3 protein. Of 500,000 or so distinct CDR3 sequences in the sample, around 15% were seen once. Sequenced sample: blood. The receptor set was obtained from a woman in her 30s with Graves' ophthalmopathy.

This clonotype was recorded a few times. The genes are TRBV19 and TRBJ2-7; 10 nucleotides align to TRBD1. CDR1 and CDR2 (germline): LNHDA, SQIVND (reference sequence). The CDR3 length is 17 residues. With V trimmed by 4 bases and J by 2 bases, 11 bases remained unmatched. This CDR3 is CASSRGTGAASPYEQYF. DNA of the CDR3: TGTGCCAGTAGTAGGGGGACAGGGGCGGCTAGCCCCTACGAGCAGTACTTC.

This clonotype was detected a few times. The chain combines TRBV5-1 with TRBJ1-6; the match to TRBD1 covers 7 bases. Losses at the gene ends were 1 base for V and 7 bases for J; bases not matched to a gene: 8. This CDR3 has 16 residues. Germline V CDR1 and CDR2: SGHRS, YFSETQ. This CDR3 is CASSLHLTGENSPLHF. The CDR3 DNA sequence: TGCGCCAGCAGCTTGCACCTAACAGGGGAAAATTCACCCCTCCACTTT.

The rearrangement joins TRBV24-1 to TRBJ2-1; D is unclear. Looked up from germline, CDR1 is KGHDR and CDR2 is SFDVKD. Trimming left V 8 bases short and J 6 bases short, with 16 bases between. This CDR3 contains 14 residues. CDR3: CATTGSMTVNEQFF. CDR3 nucleotides: TGTGCCACCACCGGCAGCATGACCGTCAATGAGCAGTTCTTC.

This clonotype was found many times. The chain recombines TRBV28 with TRBJ2-3; the D is unclear. V shed 6 bases and J shed 2 bases, with 9 bases lying between them. CDR1 is MDHEN, CDR2 SYDVKM, per germline. The CDR3 consists of 13 residues. DNA of the CDR3: TGTGCCAGCAGCCGGAGTCTCACAGATACGCAGTATTTT. Its translation is CASSRSLTDTQYF. Full variable domain (outside the CDR3, taken from reference TRBV28 and TRBJ2-3): DVKVTQSSRYLVKRTGEKVFLECVQDMDHENMFWYRQDPGLGLRLIYFSYDVKMKEKGDIPEGYSVSREKKERFSLILESASTNQTSMYLCASSRSLTDTQYFGPGTRLTVL.

The table lists this clonotype with a few counts. This chain links TRBV28 with TRBJ2-2; D perhaps matches TRBD2 (5 bases). V was shortened by 5 bases and J by 3 bases, with 13 bases between the two germline ends. This CDR3 has 15 residues. Germline CDR1 MDHEN, CDR2 SYDVKM. This CDR3 reads CASSAGSAHTGELFF. The CDR3 coding sequence is TGTGCCAGCAGTGCGGGTAGCGCGCACACCGGGGAGCTGTTTTTT.

This clonotype came up a few times. CDR3 residues: CASSLLGSEQFF. The CDR3 DNA reads as TGTGCCAGCAGTTTACTGGGAAGCGAGCAGTTCTTC. The rearrangement links TRBV27 to TRBJ2-1; D remains ambiguous. The germline V and J ends were trimmed by 2 bases and 10 bases, with 9 bases remaining between them. Germline V lookup: CDR1 MNHEY, CDR2 SMNVEV (reference sequence). The CDR3 sequence is 12 residues long.

The gene calls are TRBV10-3 and TRBJ2-7, with unresolved D. Trimming left V 4 bases short and J 4 bases short, with 17 bases between. The CDR3 loop spans 15 amino acids. Germline assignment: CDR1 ENHRY and CDR2 SYGVKD. CDR3 protein: CAISVANITVYEQYF. CDR3 nucleotide sequence: TGTGCCATCAGTGTGGCGAACATAACGGTTTACGAGCAGTACTTC.

Turning to this clonotype: This may stem from a read error, because a much larger clone lies one nucleotide away. The CDR3: CASSRAGPSYNEQYF. CDR3 DNA: TGTGCCAGCTCACGGGCCGGACCCTCCTACAATGAGCAGTACTTC. V usage is TRBV18 and J usage is TRBJ2-1; no firm D call. The J call may not be correct, given that the DNA end is closer to TRBJ2-7. The length of the CDR3 is 15 residues. Germline lookup yields CDR1 KGHSH and CDR2 LQKENI.

Many counts were recorded for this clonotype. This chain uses TRBV7-9 with TRBJ2-4; TRBD1 matches at 9 bases. Germline V gives CDR1 SEHNR, CDR2 FQNEAQ (reference sequence). The CDR3 contains 18 residues. V gave up 3 bases and J gave up 0 bases; unmatched junction bases: 9. The CDR3 coding sequence is TGTGCCAGCAGCTTTACCGGGACAGGGACCTTAGCCAAAAACATTCAGTACTTC. Encoded protein: CASSFTGTGTLAKNIQYF.

This clonotype was detected ten times or more. The rearrangement links TRBV7-3 to TRBJ2-7; 12 bases line up with TRBD2. With 4 bases clipped from V and 5 bases from J, the junction kept 6 bases outside the gene matches. This CDR3 has 15 amino acids. The V gene's germline CDR1 is SGHTA and CDR2 FQGTGA. CDR3 in DNA: TGTGCCAGCAGCTCCCTAGCGGGAGGGGTGGACGAGCAGTACTTC. Translated: CASSSLAGGVDEQYF.

This clonotype has just a few counts. This chain joins TRBV18 and TRBJ2-7, with D hard to call. The germline gives CDR1 KGHSH, CDR2 LQKENI. Trimming cost V 2 bases and J 5 bases, with 13 bases left between them. The CDR3 has 14 amino acids. CDR3 sequence: CASSPSVVVNEQYF. CDR3 nucleotide sequence: TGTGCCAGCTCACCATCAGTAGTGGTTAACGAGCAGTACTTC.

This clonotype was observed a few times. The rearrangement joins TRBV19 to TRBJ2-6; 7 bases agree with TRBD1. The CDR3 is 17 residues long. The ends lost 10 bases at V and 0 bases at J; junction bases unmatched: 12. Looked up from germline, CDR1 is LNHDA and CDR2 is SQIVND (reference sequence). The CDR3 coding sequence is TGTGCCACCAACAGGGGCGGCCCCCTCTCTGGGGCCAACGTCCTGACTTTC. It specifies CATNRGGPLSGANVLTF. The full variable domain, in which reference TRBV19 and TRBJ2-6 provide the parts outside the CDR3, is DGGITQSPKYLFRKEGQNVTLSCEQNLNHDAMYWYRQDPGQGLRLIYYSQIVNDFQKGDIAEGYSVSREKKESFPLTVTSAQKNPTAFYLCATNRGGPLSGANVLTFGAGSRLTVL.

This clonotype was found many times. The chain couples TRBV20-1 to TRBJ2-5; 7 nucleotides align to TRBD1. With V trimmed by 5 bases and J by 4 bases, 7 bases remained unmatched. The CDR3 covers 13 residues. Germline CDR1 is DFQATT and CDR2 is SNEGSKA (reference sequence). The DNA of the CDR3 is TGCAGTGCTCCAACAGGGGTCAGAGAGACCCAGTACTTC. As protein: CSAPTGVRETQYF.

J is TRBJ2-7 and V is TRBV20-1, with D hard to call. The CDR3 spans 14 residues. Trimming stripped 1 base from V and 2 bases from J, with 12 bases between. Germline V lookup: CDR1 DFQATT, CDR2 SNEGSKA (reference sequence). CDR3 residues: CSARGSMRPYEQYF. The CDR3, as DNA: TGCAGTGCTAGAGGGAGTATGAGACCCTACGAGCAGTACTTC.

In its sample, this clonotype was seen a few times. The V and J genes are TRBV4-1 and TRBJ2-2; D call uncertain. CDR1 and CDR2 (germline): MGHRA, YSYEKL. The CDR3 loop spans 14 amino acids. V was trimmed by 4 bases and J by 4 bases, leaving 10 bases between them. The chain's CDR3 is CASSRKGFTGELFF. The DNA of the CDR3 is TGCGCCAGCAGCCGCAAAGGGTTCACCGGGGAGCTGTTTTTT.

This clonotype was recorded many times. The chain links TRBV28 to TRBJ2-3, with TRBD2 identical over 7 bases. J lost 2 bases, V lost 5 bases, and 4 bases had no gene match. CDR1 is MDHEN and CDR2 is SYDVKM in the germline V gene. The CDR3 sequence is 14 residues long. The CDR3 protein is CASSPSGFTDTQYF. The CDR3 nucleotides are TGTGCCAGCAGTCCTAGCGGATTCACAGATACGCAGTATTTT.

This clonotype was counted only a few times. V is TRBV19 and J is TRBJ2-1; 7 bases agree with TRBD2. Per the germline V gene, CDR1 is LNHDA and CDR2 is SQIVND (reference sequence). J was trimmed by 4 bases and V by 7 bases; bases with no gene match: 10. This CDR3 comprises 15 residues. The CDR3 loop is CASKAASGPYNEQFF. The DNA for the CDR3 is TGTGCCAGTAAGGCGGCTAGCGGCCCTTACAATGAGCAGTTCTTC.

This clonotype has at least ten counts. The V call is TRBV12-3 or TRBV12-4, the J call TRBJ1-1, with no clear D. The CDR3 is 13 amino acids. V was trimmed by 2 bases and J by 7 bases, leaving 11 bases between them. DNA of the CDR3: TGTGCCAGCAGTTTACGGTACGGGGATGAAGCTTTCTTT. Protein: CASSLRYGDEAFF.

The chain recombines TRBV6-1 with TRBJ2-3; TRBD2 matches 14 bases. Germline CDR1 is MNHNS and CDR2 is SASEGT. The CDR3 is made up of 14 amino acids. V lost 6 bases, J lost 10 bases, and 6 bases stayed unmatched. The CDR3 here is CASSPGLAGGAQYF. The CDR3 DNA reads TGTGCCAGCAGCCCCGGACTAGCGGGAGGAGCGCAGTATTTT.

The chain couples TRBV20-1 to TRBJ2-1, with 8 bases matching TRBD1. The CDR3 spans 14 residues. Trimming took 6 bases from V and 4 from J; bases not matched to a gene: 8. Germline CDR1 reads DFQATT; CDR2 reads SNEGSKA (reference sequence). The CDR3 bases are TGCAGTGCCGAGACAGGGGTGGTTTACAATGAGCAGTTCTTC. This encodes CSAETGVVYNEQFF.